This record covers a single TCR beta chain. Data came from immunoSEQ multiplex PCR; TCRdb stores just in-frame clones and leaves some out. The table shows a few hundred thousand clones, with approximately 86% occurring only once. This entry comes from a study of blood T cell repertoires in COVID-19. The sequenced material came from PBMCs or T cells enriched from blood (not recorded which). The sequence was obtained from a woman aged 40-49 years with acute COVID-19.

CDR3 loop: CASSQGSSATDTQYF. As DNA, the CDR3 is TGTGCCAGCTCCCAGGGGTCAAGCGCCACAGATACGCAGTATTTT. The chain joins TRBV9 to TRBJ2-3; tentative D call: TRBD1 (6 bases). CDR1 SGDLS and CDR2 YYNGEE come from the germline V gene. Trimming stripped 7 bases from V and 2 bases from J, with 17 bases between. This CDR3 is 15 amino acids long.